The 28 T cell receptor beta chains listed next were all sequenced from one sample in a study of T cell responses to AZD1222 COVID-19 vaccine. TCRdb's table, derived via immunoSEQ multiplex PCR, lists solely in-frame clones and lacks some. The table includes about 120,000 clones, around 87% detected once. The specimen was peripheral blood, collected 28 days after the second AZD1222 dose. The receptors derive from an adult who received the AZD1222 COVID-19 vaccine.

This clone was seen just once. In DNA, the CDR3 is TGCGCCAGCAGCCAAGAGGGGGGGCTGTGGACTGAAGCTTTCTTT. Translating it yields CASSQEGGLWTEAFF. The V call is TRBV4-3, the J call TRBJ1-1, with D perhaps matching TRBD1 (6 bases). CDR3 size: 15 residues. Trimming took 0 bases from V and 5 from J, leaving 13 bases between them. Germline-derived CDR1 and CDR2 are LGHNA and YSLEER.

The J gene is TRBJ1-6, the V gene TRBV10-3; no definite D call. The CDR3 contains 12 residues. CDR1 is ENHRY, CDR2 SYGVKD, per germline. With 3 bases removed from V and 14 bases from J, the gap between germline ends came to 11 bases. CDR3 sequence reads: CAISERKEALHF. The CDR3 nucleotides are TGTGCCATCAGTGAACGTAAGGAGGCCCTCCACTTT.

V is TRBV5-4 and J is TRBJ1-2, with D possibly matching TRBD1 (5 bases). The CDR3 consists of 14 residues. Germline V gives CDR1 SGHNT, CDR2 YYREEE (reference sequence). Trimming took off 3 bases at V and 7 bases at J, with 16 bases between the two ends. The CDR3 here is CASSSNRGTFGYTF. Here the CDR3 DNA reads TGTGCCAGCAGCTCTAACCGCGGGACGTTTGGCTACACCTTC.

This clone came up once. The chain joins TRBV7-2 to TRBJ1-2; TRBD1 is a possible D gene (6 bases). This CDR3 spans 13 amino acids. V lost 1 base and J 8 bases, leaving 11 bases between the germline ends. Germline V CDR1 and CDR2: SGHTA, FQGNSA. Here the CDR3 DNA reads TGTGCCAGCAGCTTAGAGGGGGTGAGGGGCTACACCTTC. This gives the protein CASSLEGVRGYTF.

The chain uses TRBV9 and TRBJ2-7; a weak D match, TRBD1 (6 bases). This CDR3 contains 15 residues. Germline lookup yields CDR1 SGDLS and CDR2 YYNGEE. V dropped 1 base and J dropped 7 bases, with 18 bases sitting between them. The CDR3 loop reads CASSVRPGVVSEQYF. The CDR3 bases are TGTGCCAGCAGCGTACGGCCAGGGGTGGTAAGTGAGCAGTACTTC.

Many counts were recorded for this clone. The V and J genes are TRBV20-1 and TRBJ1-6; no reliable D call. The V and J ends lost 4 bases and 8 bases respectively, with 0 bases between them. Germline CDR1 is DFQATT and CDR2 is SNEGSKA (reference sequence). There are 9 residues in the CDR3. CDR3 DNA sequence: TGCAGTGCTAATTCACCCCTCCACTTT. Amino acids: CSANSPLHF.

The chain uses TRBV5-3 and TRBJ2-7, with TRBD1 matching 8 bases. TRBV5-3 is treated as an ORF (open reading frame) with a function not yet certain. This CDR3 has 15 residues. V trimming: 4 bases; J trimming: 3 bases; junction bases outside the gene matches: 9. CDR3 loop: CARSQSDRADYEQYF. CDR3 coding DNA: TGTGCCAGAAGCCAATCGGACAGGGCGGACTACGAGCAGTACTTC.

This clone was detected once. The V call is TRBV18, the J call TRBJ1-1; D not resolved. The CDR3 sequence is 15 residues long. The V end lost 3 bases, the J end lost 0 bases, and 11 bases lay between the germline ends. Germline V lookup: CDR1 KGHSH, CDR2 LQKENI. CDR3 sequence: CASSPQPGVNTEAFF. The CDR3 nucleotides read TGTGCCAGCTCACCCCAACCCGGGGTGAACACTGAAGCTTTCTTT.

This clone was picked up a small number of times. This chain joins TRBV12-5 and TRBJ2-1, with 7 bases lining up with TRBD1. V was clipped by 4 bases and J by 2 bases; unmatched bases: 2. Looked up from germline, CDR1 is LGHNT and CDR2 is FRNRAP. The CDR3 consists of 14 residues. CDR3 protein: CASGSGQTYNEQFF. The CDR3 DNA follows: TGTGCTAGTGGTTCGGGACAGACCTACAATGAGCAGTTCTTC.

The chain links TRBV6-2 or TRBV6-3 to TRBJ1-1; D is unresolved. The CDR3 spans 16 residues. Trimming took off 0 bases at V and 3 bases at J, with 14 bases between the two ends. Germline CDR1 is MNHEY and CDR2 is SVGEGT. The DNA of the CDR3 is TGTGCCAGCAGTTACTCCCAGGTTGGCTGGGACACTGAAGCTTTCTTT. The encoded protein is CASSYSQVGWDTEAFF.

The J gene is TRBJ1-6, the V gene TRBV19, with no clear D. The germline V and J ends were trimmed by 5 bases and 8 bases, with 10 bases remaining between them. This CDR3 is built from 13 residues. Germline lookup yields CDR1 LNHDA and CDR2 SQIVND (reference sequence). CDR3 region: CASSRRMDSPLHF. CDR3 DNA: TGTGCCAGTAGTCGGCGGATGGATTCACCCCTCCACTTT.

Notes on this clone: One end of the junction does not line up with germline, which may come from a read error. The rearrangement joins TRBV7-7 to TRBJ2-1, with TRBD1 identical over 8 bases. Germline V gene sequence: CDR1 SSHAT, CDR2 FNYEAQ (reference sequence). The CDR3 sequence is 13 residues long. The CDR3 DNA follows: TGTGCTAGCAGCTTTGACAGGGGAAATGAGCAGTTCTTC. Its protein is CASSFDRGNEQFF.

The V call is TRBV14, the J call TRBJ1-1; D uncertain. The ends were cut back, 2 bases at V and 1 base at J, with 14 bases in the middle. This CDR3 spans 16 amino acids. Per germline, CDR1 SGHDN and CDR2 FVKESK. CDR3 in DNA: TGTGCCAGCAGCCAACCGATAGGCGTCGGGAACACTGAAGCTTTCTTT. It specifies CASSQPIGVGNTEAFF.

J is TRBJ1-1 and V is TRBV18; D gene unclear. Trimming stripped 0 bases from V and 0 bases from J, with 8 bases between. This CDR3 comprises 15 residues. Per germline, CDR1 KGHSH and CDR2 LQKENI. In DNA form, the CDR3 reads TGTGCCAGCTCACCACCGGCAGCTATGAACACTGAAGCTTTCTTT. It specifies CASSPPAAMNTEAFF.

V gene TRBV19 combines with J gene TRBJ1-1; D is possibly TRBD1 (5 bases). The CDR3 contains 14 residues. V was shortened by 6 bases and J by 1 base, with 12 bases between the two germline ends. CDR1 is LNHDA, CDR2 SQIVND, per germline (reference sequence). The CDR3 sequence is CASSNGGTNTEAFF. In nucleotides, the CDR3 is TGTGCCAGTAGCAATGGGGGAACGAACACTGAAGCTTTCTTT.

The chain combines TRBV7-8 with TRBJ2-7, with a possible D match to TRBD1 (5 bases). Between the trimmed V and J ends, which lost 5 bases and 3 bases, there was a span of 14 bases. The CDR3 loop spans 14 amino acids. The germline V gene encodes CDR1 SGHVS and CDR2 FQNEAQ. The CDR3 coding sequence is TGTGCCAGCAGCGTGGAGCTAGGGGTCTACGAGCAGTACTTC. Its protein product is CASSVELGVYEQYF.

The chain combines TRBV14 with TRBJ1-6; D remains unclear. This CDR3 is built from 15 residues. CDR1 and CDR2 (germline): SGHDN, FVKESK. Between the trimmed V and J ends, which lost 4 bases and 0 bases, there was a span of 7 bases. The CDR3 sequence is CASSRGGSYNSPLHF. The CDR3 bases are TGTGCCAGCAGCCGCGGAGGCTCCTATAATTCACCCCTCCACTTT.

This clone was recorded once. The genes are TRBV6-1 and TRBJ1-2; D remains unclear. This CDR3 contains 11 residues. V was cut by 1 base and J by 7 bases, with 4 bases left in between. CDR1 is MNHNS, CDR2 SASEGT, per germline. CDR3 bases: TGTGCCAGCAGTGAAGTAGTTGGCTACACCTTC. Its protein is CASSEVVGYTF.

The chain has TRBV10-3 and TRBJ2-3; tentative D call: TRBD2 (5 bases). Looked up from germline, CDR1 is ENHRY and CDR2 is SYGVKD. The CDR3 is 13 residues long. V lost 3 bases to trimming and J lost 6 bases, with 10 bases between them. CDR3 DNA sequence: TGTGCCATCAGTGACCAGCCGGGGGATACGCAGTATTTT. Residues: CAISDQPGDTQYF.

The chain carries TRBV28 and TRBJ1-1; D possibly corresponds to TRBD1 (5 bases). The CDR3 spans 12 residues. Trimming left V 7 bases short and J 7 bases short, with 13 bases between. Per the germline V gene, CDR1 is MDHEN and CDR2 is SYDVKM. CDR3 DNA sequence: TGTGCCAGCACTCCCGACAGCCTTGAAGCTTTCTTT. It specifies CASTPDSLEAFF.

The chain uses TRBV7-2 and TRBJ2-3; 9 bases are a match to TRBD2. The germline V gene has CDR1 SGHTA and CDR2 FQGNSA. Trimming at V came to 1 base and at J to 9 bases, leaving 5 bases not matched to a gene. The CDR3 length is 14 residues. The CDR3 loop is CASSLGLAGYTQYF. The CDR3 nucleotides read TGTGCCAGCAGCTTAGGGCTAGCGGGGTACACGCAGTATTTT.

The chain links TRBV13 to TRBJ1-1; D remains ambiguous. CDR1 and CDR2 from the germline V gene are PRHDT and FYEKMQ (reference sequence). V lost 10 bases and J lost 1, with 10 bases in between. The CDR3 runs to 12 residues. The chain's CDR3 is CATGRTNTEAFF. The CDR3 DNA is TGTGCCACAGGACGGACGAACACTGAAGCTTTCTTT.

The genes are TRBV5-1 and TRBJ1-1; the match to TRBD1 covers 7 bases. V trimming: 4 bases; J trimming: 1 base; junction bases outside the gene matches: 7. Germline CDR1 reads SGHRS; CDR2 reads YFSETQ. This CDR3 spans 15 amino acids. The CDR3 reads CASSVEQGKNTEAFF. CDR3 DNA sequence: TGCGCCAGCAGCGTCGAACAGGGGAAGAACACTGAAGCTTTCTTT. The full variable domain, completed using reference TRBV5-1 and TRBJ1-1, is KAGVTQTPRYLIKTRGQQVTLSCSPISGHRSVSWYQQTPGQGLQFLFEYFSETQRNKGNFPGRFSGRQFSNSRSEMNVSTLELGDSALYLCASSVEQGKNTEAFFGQGTRLTVV.

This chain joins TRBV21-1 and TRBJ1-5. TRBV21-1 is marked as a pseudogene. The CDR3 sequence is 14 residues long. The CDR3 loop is CASRGGGSNQPQHF. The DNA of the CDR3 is TGTGCCAGCAGAGGAGGCGGGAGCAATCAGCCCCAGCATTTT.

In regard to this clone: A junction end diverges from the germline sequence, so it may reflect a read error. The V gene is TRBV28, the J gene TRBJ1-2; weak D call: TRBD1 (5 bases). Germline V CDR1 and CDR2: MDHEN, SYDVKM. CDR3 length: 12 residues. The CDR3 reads CASSLLGEGCYF. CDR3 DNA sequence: TGTGCCAGCAGTTTATTGGGGGAGGGGTGCTACTTC.

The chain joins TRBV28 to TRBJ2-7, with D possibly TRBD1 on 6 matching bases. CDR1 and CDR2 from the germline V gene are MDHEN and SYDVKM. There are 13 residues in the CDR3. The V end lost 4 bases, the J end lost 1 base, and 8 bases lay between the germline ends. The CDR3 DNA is TGTGCCAGCAGTTCCGGACAGTCCTACGAGCAGTACTTC. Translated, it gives CASSSGQSYEQYF.

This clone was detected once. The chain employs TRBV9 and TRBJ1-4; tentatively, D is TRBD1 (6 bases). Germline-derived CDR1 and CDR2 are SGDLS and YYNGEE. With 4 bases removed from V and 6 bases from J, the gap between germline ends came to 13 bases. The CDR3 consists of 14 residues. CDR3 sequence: CASSQEAGDEKLFF. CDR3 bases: TGTGCCAGCAGCCAGGAGGCAGGGGATGAAAAACTGTTTTTT.

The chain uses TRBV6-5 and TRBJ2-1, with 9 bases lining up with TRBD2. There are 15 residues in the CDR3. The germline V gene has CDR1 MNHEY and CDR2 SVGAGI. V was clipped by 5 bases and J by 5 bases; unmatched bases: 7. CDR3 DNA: TGTGCCAGCAGTAAACAGCGGGGGGAACACAATGAGCAGTTCTTC. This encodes CASSKQRGEHNEQFF.